One and the same sample provided the 4 T cell receptor beta chains below, sequenced in a study of vaccination and CD4 T cells after COVID-19. The study sequenced cultured CD4+ T cell DNA using the Oncomine TCR Beta short-read assay. TCRdb independently ran MiXCR on the PCR reads; one entry per CDR3 protein. The profile shows tens of thousands of distinct CDR3 sequences, 32% of them singletons. The time point is: late sampling 161 to 241 days after vaccination in three convalescent patients. The treatment: 10-day PBMC culture with coronavirus spike peptide pools or control peptides (ViraFEST assay). No antigen is known for these receptors. The material sequenced was CD4+ T cells from blood, cultured in vitro, taken about 7 months after SARS-CoV-2 vaccination. All receptors come from a human donor who had recovered from COVID-19.

The chain employs TRBV6-1 and TRBJ2-3; 7 nucleotides align to TRBD2. J lost 1 base, V lost 2 bases, and 6 bases had no gene match. CDR3 size: 16 residues. Germline V gene lookup returns CDR1 MNHNS and CDR2 SASEGT. The CDR3: CASSEWASGGTDTQYF. The CDR3 bases are TGTGCCAGCAGTGAATGGGCTAGCGGAGGCACAGATACGCAGTATTTT.

CDR3 amino acids: CASSADRGPSPLHF. The CDR3 nucleotides read TGTGCCAGCAGTGCGGACAGGGGGCCTTCACCCCTCCACTTT. The chain employs TRBV2 and TRBJ1-6; 11 bases line up with TRBD1. The CDR3 contains 14 residues. Germline CDR1 reads SNHLY; CDR2 reads FYNNEI. Unmatched junction bases numbered 2, after V lost 4 bases and J lost 9 bases.

This clonotype occurred a few times. The chain employs TRBV6-1 and TRBJ1-1, with D possibly TRBD1 on 6 matching bases. The CDR3 runs to 14 residues. V was trimmed by 6 bases and J by 0 bases, leaving 11 bases between them. Germline V gene lookup returns CDR1 MNHNS and CDR2 SASEGT. CDR3 coding DNA: TGTGCCAGCAGGGACAGTAACCTGAACACTGAAGCTTTCTTT. Encoded protein: CASRDSNLNTEAFF.

The chain links TRBV6-5 to TRBJ2-5; 11 bases are shared with TRBD2. The CDR3 covers 18 residues. Germline CDR1 MNHEY, CDR2 SVGAGI. J was trimmed by 2 bases and V by 2 bases; bases with no gene match: 10. The DNA of the CDR3 is TGTGCCAGCAGTTACGGGCTAGCGGGAGGACCGGAACAAGAGACCCAGTACTTC. Its translation is CASSYGLAGGPEQETQYF.